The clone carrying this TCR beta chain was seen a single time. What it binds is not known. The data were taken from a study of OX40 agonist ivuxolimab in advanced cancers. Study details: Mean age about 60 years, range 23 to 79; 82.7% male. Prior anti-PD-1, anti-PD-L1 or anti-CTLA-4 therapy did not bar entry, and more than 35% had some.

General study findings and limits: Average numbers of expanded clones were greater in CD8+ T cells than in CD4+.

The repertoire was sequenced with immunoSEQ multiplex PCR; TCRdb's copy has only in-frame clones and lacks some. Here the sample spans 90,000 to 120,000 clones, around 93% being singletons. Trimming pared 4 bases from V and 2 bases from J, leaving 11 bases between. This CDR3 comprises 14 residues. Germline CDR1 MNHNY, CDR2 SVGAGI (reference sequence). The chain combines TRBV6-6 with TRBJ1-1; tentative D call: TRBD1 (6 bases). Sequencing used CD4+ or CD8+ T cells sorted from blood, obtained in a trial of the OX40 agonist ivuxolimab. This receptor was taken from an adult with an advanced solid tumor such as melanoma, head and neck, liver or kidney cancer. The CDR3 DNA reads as TGTGCCAGCAGTTCGGAGGGGGGCAACACTGAAGCTTTCTTT. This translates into CASSSEGGNTEAFF.